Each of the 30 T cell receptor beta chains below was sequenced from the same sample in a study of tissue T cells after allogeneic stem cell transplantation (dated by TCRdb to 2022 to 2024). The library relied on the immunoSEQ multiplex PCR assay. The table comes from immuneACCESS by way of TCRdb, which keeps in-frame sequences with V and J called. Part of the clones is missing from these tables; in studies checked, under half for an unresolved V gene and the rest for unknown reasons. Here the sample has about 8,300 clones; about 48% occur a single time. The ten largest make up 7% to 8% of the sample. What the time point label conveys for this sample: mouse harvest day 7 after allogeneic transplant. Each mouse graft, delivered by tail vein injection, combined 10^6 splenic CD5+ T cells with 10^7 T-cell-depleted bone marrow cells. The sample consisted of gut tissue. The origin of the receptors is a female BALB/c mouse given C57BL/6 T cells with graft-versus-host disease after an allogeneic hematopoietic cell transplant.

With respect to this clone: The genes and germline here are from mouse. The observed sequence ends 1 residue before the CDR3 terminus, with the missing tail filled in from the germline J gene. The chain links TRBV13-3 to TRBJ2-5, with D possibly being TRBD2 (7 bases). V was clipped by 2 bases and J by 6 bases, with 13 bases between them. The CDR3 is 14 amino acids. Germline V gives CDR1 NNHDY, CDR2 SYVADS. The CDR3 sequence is CASSEEGGADTQYF. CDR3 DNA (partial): TGTGCCAGCAGTGAGGAGGGGGGCGCCGACACCCAGTAC.

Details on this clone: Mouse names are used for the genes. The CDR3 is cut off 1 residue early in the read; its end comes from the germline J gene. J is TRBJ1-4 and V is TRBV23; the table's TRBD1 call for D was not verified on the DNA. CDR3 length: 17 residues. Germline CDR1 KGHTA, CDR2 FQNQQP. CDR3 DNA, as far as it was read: TGCTCCAGCAGTCAATCTGCCAGGGGAAGGGCCAACGAAAGATTATTT. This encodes CSSSQSARGRANERLF. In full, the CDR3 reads CSSSQSARGRANERLFF.

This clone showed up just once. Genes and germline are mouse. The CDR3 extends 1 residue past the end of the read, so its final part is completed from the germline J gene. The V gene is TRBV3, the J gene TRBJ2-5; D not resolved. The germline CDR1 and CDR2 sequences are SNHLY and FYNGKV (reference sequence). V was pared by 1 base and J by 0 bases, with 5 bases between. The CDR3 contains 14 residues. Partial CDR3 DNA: TGTGCCAGCAGCTTAGGAGAGAACCAAGACACCCAGTAC. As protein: CASSLGENQDTQY. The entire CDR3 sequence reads CASSLGENQDTQYF.

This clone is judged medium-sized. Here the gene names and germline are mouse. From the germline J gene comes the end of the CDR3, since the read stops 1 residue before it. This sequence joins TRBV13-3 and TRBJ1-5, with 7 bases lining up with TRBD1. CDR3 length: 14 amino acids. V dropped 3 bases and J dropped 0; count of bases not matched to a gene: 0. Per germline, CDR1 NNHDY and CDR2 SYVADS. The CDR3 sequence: CASSGQGNNQAPLF. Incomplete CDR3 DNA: TGTGCCAGCAGTGGACAGGGTAACAACCAGGCTCCGCTT.

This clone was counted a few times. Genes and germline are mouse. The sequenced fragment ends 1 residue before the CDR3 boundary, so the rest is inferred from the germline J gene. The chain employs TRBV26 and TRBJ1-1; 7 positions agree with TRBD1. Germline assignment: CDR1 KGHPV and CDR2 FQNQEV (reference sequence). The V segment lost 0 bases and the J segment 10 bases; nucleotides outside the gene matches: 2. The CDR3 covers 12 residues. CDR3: CASSLSGGRVFF. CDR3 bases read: TGTGCCAGCAGTCTGTCAGGGGGCAGAGTCTTC.

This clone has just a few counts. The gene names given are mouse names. The CDR3 loop reads CASSREYAEQFF. CDR3 bases read: TGTGCCAGCAGTCGGGAGTATGCTGAGCAGTTC. The chain employs TRBV26 and TRBJ2-1; D gene uncertain. The observed sequence ends 1 residue before the CDR3 terminus, with the missing tail filled in from the germline J gene. The CDR3 is 12 amino acids. V shed 4 bases and J shed 4 bases, with 5 bases lying between them. Germline CDR1 reads KGHPV; CDR2 reads FQNQEV (reference sequence). The full variable domain, completed using reference TRBV26 and TRBJ2-1, is NSKVIQTPRYLVKGQGQKAKMRCIPEKGHPVVFWYQQNKNNEFKFLINFQNQEVLQQIDMTEKRFSAECPSNSPCSLEIQSSEAGDSALYLCASSREYAEQFFGPGTRLTVL.

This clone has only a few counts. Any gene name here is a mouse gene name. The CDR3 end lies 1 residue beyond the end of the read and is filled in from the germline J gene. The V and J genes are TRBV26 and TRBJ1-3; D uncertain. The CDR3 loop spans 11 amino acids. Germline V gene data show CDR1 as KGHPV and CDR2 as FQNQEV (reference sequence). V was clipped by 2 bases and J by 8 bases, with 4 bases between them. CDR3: CASSLLDTLYF. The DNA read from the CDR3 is TGTGCCAGCAGTCTGCTTGATACGCTCTAT.

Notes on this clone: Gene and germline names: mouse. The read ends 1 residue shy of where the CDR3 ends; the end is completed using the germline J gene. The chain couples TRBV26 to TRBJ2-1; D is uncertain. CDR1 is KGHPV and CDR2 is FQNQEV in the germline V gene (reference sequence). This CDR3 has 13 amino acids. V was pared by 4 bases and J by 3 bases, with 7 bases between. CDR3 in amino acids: CASSRQTYAEQFF. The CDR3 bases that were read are TGTGCCAGCAGTCGTCAGACCTATGCTGAGCAGTTC. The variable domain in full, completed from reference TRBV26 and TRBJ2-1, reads NSKVIQTPRYLVKGQGQKAKMRCIPEKGHPVVFWYQQNKNNEFKFLINFQNQEVLQQIDMTEKRFSAECPSNSPCSLEIQSSEAGDSALYLCASSRQTYAEQFFGPGTRLTVL.

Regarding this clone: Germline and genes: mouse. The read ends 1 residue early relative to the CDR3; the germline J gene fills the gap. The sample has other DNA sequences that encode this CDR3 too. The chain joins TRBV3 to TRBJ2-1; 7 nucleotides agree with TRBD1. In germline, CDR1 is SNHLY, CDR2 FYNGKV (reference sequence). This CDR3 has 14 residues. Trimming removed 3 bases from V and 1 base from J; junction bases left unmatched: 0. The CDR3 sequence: CASSLGQNYAEQFF. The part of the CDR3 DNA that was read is TGTGCCAGCAGCTTGGGACAGAACTATGCTGAGCAGTTC.

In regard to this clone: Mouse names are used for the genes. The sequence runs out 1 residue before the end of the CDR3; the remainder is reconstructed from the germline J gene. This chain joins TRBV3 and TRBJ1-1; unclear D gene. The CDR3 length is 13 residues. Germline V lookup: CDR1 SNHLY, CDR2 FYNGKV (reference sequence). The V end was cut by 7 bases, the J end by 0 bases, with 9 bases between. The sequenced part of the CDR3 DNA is TGTGCCAGCACCGACAATGCAAACACAGAAGTCTTC. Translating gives CASTDNANTEVF. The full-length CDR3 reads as CASTDNANTEVFF.

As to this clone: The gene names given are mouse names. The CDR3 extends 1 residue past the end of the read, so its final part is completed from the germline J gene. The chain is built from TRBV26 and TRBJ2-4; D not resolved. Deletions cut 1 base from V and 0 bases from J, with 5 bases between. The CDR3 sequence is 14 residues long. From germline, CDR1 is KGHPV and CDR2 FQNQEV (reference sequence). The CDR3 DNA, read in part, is TGTGCCAGCAGTCTGTATCCCAGTCAAAACACCTTGTAC. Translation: CASSLYPSQNTLY. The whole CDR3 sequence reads CASSLYPSQNTLYF.

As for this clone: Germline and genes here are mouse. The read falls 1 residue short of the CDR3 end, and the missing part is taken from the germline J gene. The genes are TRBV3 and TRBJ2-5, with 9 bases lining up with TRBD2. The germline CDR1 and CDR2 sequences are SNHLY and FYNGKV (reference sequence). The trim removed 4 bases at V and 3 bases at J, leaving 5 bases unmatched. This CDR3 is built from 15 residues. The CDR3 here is CASSSGWGGQDTQYF. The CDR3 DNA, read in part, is TGTGCCAGCAGCTCTGGCTGGGGGGGACAAGACACCCAGTAC.

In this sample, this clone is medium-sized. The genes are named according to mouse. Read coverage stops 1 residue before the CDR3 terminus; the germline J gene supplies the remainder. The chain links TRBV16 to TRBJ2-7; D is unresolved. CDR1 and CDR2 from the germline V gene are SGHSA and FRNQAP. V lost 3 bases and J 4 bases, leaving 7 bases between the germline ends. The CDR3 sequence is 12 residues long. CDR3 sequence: CASSFPGYEQYF. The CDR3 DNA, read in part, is TGTGCAAGCAGCTTCCCGGGGTATGAACAGTAC.

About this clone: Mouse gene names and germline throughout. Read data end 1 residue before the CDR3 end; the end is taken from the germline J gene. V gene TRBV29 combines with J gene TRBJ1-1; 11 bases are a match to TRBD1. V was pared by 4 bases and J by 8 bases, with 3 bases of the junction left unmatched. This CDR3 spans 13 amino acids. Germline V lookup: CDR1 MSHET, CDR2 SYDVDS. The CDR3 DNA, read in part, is TGTGCTAGCAGTTCCGGGACAGGGGGGGAAGTCTTC. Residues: CASSSGTGGEVF. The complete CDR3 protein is CASSSGTGGEVFF. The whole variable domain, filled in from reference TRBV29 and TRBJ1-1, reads DMKVTQMPRYLIKRMGENVLLECGQDMSHETMYWYRQDPGLGLQLIYISYDVDSNSEGDIPKGYRVSRKKREHFSLILDSAKTNQTSVYFCASSSGTGGEVFFGKGTRLTVV.

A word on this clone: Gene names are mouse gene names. The covered CDR3 bases are TGTGCTAGCAGTTTACCAGGGAGGGAAACCAACGAAAGATTATTT. This translates into CASSLPGRETNERLF. The whole CDR3 region reads CASSLPGRETNERLFF. The V call is TRBV29, the J call TRBJ1-4; D perhaps matches TRBD1 (5 bases). Read coverage stops 1 residue before the CDR3 terminus; the germline J gene supplies the remainder. V gave up 2 bases and J gave up 3 bases, with 13 bases separating them. The CDR3 extends over 16 amino acids. CDR1 is MSHET, CDR2 SYDVDS, per germline.

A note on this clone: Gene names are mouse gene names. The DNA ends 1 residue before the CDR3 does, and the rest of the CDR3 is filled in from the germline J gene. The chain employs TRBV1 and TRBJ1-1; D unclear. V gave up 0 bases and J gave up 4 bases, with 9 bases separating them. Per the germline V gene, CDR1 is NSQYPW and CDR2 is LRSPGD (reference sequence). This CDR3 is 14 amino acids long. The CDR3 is CTCSADIRLTEVFF. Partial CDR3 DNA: TGCACCTGCAGTGCAGATATCAGACTCACAGAAGTCTTC.

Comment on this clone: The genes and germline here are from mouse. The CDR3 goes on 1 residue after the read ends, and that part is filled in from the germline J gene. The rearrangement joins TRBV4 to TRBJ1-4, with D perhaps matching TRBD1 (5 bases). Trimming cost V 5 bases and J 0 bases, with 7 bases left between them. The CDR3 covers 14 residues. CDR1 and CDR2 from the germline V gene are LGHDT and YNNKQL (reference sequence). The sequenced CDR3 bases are TGTGCCAGCAGCCCGACAGTTTCCAACGAAAGATTATTT. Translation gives CASSPTVSNERLF. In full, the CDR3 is CASSPTVSNERLFF.

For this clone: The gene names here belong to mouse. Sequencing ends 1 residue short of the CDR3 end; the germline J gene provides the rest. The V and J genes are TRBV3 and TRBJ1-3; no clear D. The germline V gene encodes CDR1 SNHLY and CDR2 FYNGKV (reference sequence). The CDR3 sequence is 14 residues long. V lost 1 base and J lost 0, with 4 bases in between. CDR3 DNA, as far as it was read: TGTGCCAGCAGCTTAGACAGTTCTGGAAATACGCTCTAT. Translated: CASSLDSSGNTLY. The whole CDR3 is CASSLDSSGNTLYF.

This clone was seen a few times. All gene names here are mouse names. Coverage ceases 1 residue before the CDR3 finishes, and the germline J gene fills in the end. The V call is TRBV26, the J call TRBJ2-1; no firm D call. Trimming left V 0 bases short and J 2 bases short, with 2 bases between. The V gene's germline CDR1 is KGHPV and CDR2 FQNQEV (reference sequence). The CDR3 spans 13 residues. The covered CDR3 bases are TGTGCCAGCAGTCTGTCTTACTATGCTGAGCAGTTC. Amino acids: CASSLSYYAEQF. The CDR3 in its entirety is CASSLSYYAEQFF.

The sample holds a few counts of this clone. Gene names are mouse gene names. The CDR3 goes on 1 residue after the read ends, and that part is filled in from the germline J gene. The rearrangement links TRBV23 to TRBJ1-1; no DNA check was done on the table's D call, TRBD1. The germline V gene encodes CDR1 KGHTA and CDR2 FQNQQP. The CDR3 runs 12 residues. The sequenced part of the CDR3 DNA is TGCTCCAGCAGCCCCAGGGACACAGAAGTCTTC. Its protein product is CSSSPRDTEVF. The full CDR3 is CSSSPRDTEVFF.

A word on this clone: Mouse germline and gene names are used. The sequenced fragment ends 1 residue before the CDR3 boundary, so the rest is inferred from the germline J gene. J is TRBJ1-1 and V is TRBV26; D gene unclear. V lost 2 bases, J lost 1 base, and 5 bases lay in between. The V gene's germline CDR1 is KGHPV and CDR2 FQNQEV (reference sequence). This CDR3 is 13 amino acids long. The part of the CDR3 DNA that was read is TGTGCCAGCAGTCTGCCAGGGAACACAGAAGTCTTC. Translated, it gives CASSLPGNTEVF. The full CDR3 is CASSLPGNTEVFF.

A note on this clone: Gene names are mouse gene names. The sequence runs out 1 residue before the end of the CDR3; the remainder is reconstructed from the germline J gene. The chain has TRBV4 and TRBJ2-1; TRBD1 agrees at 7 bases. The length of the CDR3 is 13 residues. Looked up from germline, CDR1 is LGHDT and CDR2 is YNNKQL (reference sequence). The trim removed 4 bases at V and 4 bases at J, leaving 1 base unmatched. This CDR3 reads CASSWDSYAEQFF. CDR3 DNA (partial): TGTGCCAGCAGCTGGGACAGTTATGCTGAGCAGTTC.

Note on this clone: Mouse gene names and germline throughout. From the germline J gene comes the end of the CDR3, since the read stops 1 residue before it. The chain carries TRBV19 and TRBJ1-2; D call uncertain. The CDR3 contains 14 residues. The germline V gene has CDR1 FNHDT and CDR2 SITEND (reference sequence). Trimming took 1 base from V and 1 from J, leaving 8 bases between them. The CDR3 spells CASSIRRKNSDYTF. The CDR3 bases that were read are TGTGCCAGCAGTATAAGGCGGAAAAACTCCGACTACACC.

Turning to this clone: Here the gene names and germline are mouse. Partial CDR3 DNA: TGTGCCAGCAGTGATGTGGACTGGGGGGGCGGAAACACCCAGTAC. Residues: CASSDVDWGGGNTQY. The entire CDR3 reads CASSDVDWGGGNTQYF. The V and J genes are TRBV13-1 and TRBJ2-5, with 13 bases fitting TRBD2. The read ends 1 residue early relative to the CDR3; the germline J gene fills the gap. V shed 0 bases, J shed 7 bases, and the junction held 5 bases outside the gene matches. Germline assignment: CDR1 NSHNY and CDR2 SYGAGN. The CDR3 covers 16 residues.

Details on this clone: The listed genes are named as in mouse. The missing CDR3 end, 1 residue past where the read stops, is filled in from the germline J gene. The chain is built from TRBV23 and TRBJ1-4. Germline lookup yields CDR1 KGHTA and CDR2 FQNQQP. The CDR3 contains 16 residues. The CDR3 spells CSSSQSISVSNERLFF. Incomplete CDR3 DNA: TGCTCCAGCAGTCAATCGATTTCGGTTTCCAACGAAAGATTATTT.

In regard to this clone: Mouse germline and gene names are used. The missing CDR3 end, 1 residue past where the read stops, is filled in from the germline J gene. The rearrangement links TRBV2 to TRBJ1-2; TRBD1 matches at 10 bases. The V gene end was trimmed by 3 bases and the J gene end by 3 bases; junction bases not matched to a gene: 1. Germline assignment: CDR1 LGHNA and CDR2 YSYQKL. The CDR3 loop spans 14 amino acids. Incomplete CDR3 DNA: TGTGCCAGCAGCCACGGACAGGGGGACTCCGACTACACC. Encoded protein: CASSHGQGDSDYT. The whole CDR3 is CASSHGQGDSDYTF. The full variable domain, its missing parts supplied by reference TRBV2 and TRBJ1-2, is DPKIIQKPKYLVAVTGSEKILICEQYLGHNAMYWYRQSAKKPLEFMFSYSYQKLMDNQTASSRFQPQSSKKNHLDLQITALKPDDSATYFCASSHGQGDSDYTFGSGTRLLVI.

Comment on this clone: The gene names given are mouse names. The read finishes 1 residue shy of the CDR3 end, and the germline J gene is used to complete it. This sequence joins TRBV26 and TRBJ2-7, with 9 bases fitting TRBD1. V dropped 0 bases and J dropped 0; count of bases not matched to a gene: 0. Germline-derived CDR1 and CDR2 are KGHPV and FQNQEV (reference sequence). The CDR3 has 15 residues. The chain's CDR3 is CASSLSGQGSYEQYF. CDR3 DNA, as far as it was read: TGTGCCAGCAGTCTGTCGGGACAGGGCTCCTATGAACAGTAC.

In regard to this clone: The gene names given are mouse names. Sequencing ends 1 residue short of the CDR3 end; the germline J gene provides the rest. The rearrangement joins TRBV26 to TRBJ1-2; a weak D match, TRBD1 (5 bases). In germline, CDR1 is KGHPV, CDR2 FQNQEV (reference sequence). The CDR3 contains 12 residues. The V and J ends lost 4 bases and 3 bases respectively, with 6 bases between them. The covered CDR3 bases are TGTGCCAGCAGTCCGGGACACTCCGACTACACC. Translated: CASSPGHSDYT. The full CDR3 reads CASSPGHSDYTF. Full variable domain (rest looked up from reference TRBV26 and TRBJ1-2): NSKVIQTPRYLVKGQGQKAKMRCIPEKGHPVVFWYQQNKNNEFKFLINFQNQEVLQQIDMTEKRFSAECPSNSPCSLEIQSSEAGDSALYLCASSPGHSDYTFGSGTRLLVI.

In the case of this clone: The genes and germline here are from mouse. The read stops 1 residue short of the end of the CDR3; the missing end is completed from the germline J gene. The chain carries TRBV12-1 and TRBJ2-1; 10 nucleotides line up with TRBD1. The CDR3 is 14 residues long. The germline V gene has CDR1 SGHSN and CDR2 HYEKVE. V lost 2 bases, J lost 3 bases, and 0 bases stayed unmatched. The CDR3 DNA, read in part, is TGTGCCAGCTCTCGGGACAGGGGCTATGCTGAGCAGTTC. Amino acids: CASSRDRGYAEQF. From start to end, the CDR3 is CASSRDRGYAEQFF.

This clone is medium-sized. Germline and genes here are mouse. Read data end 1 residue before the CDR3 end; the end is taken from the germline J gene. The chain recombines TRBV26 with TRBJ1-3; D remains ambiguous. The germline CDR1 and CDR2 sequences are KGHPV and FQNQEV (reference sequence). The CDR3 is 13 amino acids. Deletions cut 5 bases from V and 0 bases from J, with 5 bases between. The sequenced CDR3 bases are TGTGCCAGCAGTTCAGATTCTGGAAATACGCTCTAT. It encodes CASSSDSGNTLY. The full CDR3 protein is CASSSDSGNTLYF.